This TCR beta chain stems from a study of blood T cell repertoires in COVID-19 (dated by TCRdb to 2018 to 2020). Looking at the study overall: Samples from collaborators originated in the United States, Italy and Spain and spanned both the acute and convalescent phases of COVID-19. The prospective study material was composed of cDNA or gDNA derived from T cells, B-cell-depleted T cells, or PBMCs. Subjects who had been exposed to COVID-19, were actively infected with it, or had recovered from it provided the deeply sampled blood TCRbeta repertoires that made up the dataset. The repertoires were made available in a free public database intended to serve as a resource for research on the immune response to SARS-CoV-2. Samples were obtained from the ongoing ImmuneRACE study (first 160 participants) and from about 1,300 subjects provided by 6 global collaborators. The sample metadata nearly always contained a de-identified subject ID, COVID-19 status, age in years and sex. Where HLA class I and class II types were available, the types were taken from metadata supplied by the sample provider, not from assay-based typing. What the research found in general, with its limitations: Clinical and demographic metadata were provided uncurated, with the amount varying by source and participant.

Each collaborating institution followed its own protocols to collect whole blood in K2EDTA tubes. Collaborator samples were shipped for TCRbeta analysis as frozen whole blood, isolated PBMCs, or DNA extracted from either sample type. The CDR3 covers 16 residues, taking in both the cysteine and the phenylalanine. Kept here is only the CDR3 DNA, which spans 48 bases and is read in frame from base 1. Sequences LGHNA (CDR1) and YNFKEQ (CDR2) are obtained from the germline V gene. Trimming at the junction amounts to 1 base on V and 5 bases on J, and the germline ends lie 15 bases apart. TCRbeta CDR3 regions were amplified from genomic DNA by means of the immunoSEQ Assay, a bias-controlled multiplex PCR. Turning to the authors' computational methods: Within the assay, amplification of reference gene primers was used to estimate how many nucleated cells each sample contained. To quantify the absolute abundance of each unique TCRbeta CDR3 rearrangement, sequence reads were collapsed and filtered. Productive Simpson clonality was computed per sample as the square root of Simpson's diversity index over productive rearrangements. Drawn from immuneACCESS, this table holds only the in-frame rearrangements with V and J called that TCRdb kept. Clones are partly lost; checked studies trace under half to an unresolved V gene and leave the rest unexplained. V, J and clone size are taken as reported in that table, and D and trimming were inferred from the DNA itself. Within this sample are about 260,000 clones, with roughly 88% of them counted one time only. The ten largest clones capture approximately 0.7% of the sample.

Comments on this clone: This clone's antigen is unknown. Per-nucleotide qualities are absent, and no much larger clonotype sits a single base away.

The rearrangement joined TRBV4-2 to TRBJ2-1, with TRBD2 tentatively as D gene (7 bases match). This clonotype was sampled from a human donor in a cohort sampled during active COVID-19. The sequencing sample was made of peripheral blood. The CDR3 region reads CASSQVEGGPNNEQFF. The DNA reads TGTGCCAGCAGCCAAGTTGAGGGGGGGCCAAACAATGAGCAGTTCTTC.